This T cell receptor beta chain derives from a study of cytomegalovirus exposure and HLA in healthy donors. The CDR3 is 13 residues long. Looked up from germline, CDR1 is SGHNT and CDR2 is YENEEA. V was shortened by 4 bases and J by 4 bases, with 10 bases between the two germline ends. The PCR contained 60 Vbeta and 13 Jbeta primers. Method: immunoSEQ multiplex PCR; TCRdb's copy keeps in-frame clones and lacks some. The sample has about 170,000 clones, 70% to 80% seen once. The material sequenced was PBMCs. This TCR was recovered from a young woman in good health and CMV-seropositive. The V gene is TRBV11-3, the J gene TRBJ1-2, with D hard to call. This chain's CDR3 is CASSSGVSYGYTF. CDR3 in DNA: TGTGCCAGCAGCTCCGGGGTTAGCTATGGCTACACCTTC.